This T cell receptor (beta chain) was recorded in a study of cytomegalovirus exposure and HLA in healthy donors. V lost 3 bases and J 3 bases, leaving 15 bases between the germline ends. The CDR3 runs 17 residues. The germline CDR1 and CDR2 sequences are KGHSH and LQKENI. PCR involved 60 Vbeta and 13 Jbeta primers. Using immunoSEQ multiplex PCR, the repertoire was profiled, and TCRdb retains in-frame clones only, with some absent. The sample shows about 150,000 clones, about 80% of them seen only once. This TCR came from a man aged 35 to 55 in good health and CMV-seronegative. Sequences were obtained from PBMCs. The chain joins TRBV18 to TRBJ2-6; D remains ambiguous. This CDR3 is CASSPPASVDGANVLTF. DNA for the CDR3: TGTGCCAGCTCACCTCCCGCTAGTGTGGATGGGGCCAACGTCCTGACTTTC.